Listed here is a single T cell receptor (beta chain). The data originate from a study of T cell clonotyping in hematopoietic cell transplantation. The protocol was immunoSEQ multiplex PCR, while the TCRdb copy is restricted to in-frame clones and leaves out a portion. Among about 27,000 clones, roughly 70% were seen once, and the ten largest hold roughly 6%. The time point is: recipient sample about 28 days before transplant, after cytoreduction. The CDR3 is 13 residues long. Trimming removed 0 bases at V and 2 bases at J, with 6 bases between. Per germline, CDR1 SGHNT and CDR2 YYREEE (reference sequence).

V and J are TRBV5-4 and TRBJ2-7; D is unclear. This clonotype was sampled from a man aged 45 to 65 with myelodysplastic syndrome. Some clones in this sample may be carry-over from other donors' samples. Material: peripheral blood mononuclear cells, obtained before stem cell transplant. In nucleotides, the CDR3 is TGTGCCAGCAGCTTGGACAGTACCTACGAGCAGTACTTC. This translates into CASSLDSTYEQYF.